This TCR beta chain emerged from a study of blood T cell repertoires in COVID-19. Overall study context: PBMCs, B-cell-depleted T cells, or T cells provided the cDNA or gDNA that made up the material.

This CDR3 comprises 15 residues. From germline, CDR1 is MNHEY and CDR2 SMNVEV (reference sequence). Trimming at V came to 3 bases and at J to 6 bases, leaving 9 bases not matched to a gene. TCRdb's copy holds only in-frame clones and misses some; the assay was immunoSEQ multiplex PCR. This table has fewer than 400,000 clones, about 86% appearing once. This receptor was identified in a man between 25 and 39 years old with active or convalescent COVID-19. The sequencing input was peripheral blood. The chain has TRBV27 and TRBJ2-7, with 9 positions matching TRBD2. In DNA, the CDR3 is TGTGCCAGCAGTTTTTTAGCGGGAGAGGCTACCGAGCAGTACTTC. It is translated as CASSFLAGEATEQYF.